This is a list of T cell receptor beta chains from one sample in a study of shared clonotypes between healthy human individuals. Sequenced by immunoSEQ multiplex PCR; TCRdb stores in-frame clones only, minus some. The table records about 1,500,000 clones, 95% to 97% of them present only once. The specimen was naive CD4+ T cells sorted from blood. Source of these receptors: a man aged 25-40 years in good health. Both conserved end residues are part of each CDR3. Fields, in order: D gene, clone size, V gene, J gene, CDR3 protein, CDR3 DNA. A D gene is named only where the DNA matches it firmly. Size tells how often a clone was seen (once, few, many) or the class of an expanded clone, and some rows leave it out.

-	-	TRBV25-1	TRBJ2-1	CASSEDKSYNEQFF	TGTGCCAGCAGTGAGGACAAGTCCTACAATGAGCAGTTCTTC
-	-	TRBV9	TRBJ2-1	CASSVNGQRYNEQFF	TGTGCCAGCAGCGTAAATGGACAGCGGTACAATGAGCAGTTCTTC
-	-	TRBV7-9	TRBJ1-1	CASSFQGNTEAFF	TGTGCCAGCAGCTTCCAAGGTAACACTGAAGCTTTCTTT
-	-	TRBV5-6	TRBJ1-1	CASSNPAIRDFEAFF	TGTGCCAGCAGCAACCCCGCGATAAGGGACTTTGAAGCTTTCTTT
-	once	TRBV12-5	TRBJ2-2	CASGLVTTGNTGELFF	TGTGCTAGTGGTTTGGTAACTACAGGTAACACCGGGGAGCTGTTTTTT
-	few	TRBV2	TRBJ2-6	CASSDRAGANVLTF	TGTGCCAGCAGTGACAGGGCTGGGGCCAACGTCCTGACTTTC
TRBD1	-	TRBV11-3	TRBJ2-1	CASSLGRDRAIHEQFF	TGTGCCAGCAGCTTAGGCCGGGACAGGGCAATCCATGAGCAGTTCTTC
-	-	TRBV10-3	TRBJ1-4	CAISESGPRNEKLFF	TGTGCCATCAGTGAGTCGGGTCCCAGGAATGAAAAACTGTTTTTT
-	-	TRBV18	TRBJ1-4	CASSPLSSYSGEKLFF	TGTGCCAGCTCACCACTTTCTAGCTATTCTGGTGAAAAACTGTTTTTT
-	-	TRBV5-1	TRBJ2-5	CASSLSGVQETQYF	TGCGCCAGCAGCTTGTCGGGAGTCCAAGAGACCCAGTACTTC
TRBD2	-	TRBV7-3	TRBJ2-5	CASSLTSGSPDQETQYF	TGTGCCAGCAGCTTAACTAGCGGGAGTCCTGACCAAGAGACCCAGTACTTC
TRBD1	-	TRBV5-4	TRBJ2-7	CASSRTGVYEQYF	TGTGCCAGCAGTCGTACAGGGGTCTACGAGCAGTACTTC
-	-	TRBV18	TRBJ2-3	CASSLGQRPDTQYF	TGTGCCAGCTCCCTAGGACAACGCCCAGATACGCAGTATTTT
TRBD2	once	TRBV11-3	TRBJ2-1	CASSLESASGSGNEQFF	TGTGCCAGCAGCTTAGAGTCAGCTAGCGGGAGTGGCAATGAGCAGTTCTTC
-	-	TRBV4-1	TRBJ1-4	CASSQLTLGREKLFF	TGCGCCAGCAGCCAATTGACCCTCGGACGCGAAAAACTGTTTTTT
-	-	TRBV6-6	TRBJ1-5	CASTFGFNQPQHF	TGTGCCAGCACTTTCGGGTTCAATCAGCCCCAGCATTTT
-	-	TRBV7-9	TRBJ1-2	CASSPDGDYGYTF	TGTGCCAGCAGCCCCGACGGAGACTATGGCTACACCTTC
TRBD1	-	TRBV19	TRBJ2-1	CASSEPGTGVYEQFF	TGTGCCAGTAGTGAACCCGGGACAGGGGTATATGAGCAGTTCTTC
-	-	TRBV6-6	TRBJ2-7	CASSYSQGYSYEQYF	TGTGCCAGCAGTTACTCACAGGGTTACTCCTACGAGCAGTACTTC
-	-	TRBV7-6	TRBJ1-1	CASSFLKTGAEAFF	TGTGCCAGCAGCTTCCTCAAAACCGGCGCTGAAGCTTTCTTT
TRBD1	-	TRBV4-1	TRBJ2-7	CASSQVPGQIYEQYF	TGCGCCAGCAGCCAAGTCCCGGGACAGATCTACGAGCAGTACTTC
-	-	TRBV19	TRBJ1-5	CASSTIPASNQPQHF	TGTGCCAGTAGTACGATCCCGGCTAGCAATCAGCCCCAGCATTTT
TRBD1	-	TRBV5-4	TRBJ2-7	CASSFRDSYEQYF	TGTGCCAGCAGCTTCCGGGACAGCTACGAGCAGTACTTC
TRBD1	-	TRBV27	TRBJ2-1	CASSGLGQVIEDEQFF	TGTGCCAGCAGTGGTCTGGGACAGGTGATTGAGGATGAGCAGTTCTTC
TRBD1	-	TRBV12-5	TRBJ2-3	CASGLDGTGTGTVDTQYF	TGTGCTAGTGGTTTGGACGGAACCGGGACAGGGACGGTTGATACGCAGTATTTT
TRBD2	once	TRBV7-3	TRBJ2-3	CASSLRLAESTDTQYF	TGTGCCAGCAGCTTAAGACTAGCGGAAAGCACAGATACGCAGTATTTT
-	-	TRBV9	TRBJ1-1	CASSVGGTMNTEAFF	TGTGCCAGCAGCGTAGGAGGGACCATGAACACTGAAGCTTTCTTT
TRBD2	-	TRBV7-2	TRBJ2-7	CASSFLAGASYEQYF	TGTGCCAGCAGCTTTTTAGCGGGAGCCTCGTACGAGCAGTACTTC
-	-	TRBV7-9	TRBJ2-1	CASSFTGPVNYIEQFF	TGTGCCAGCAGTTTTACCGGGCCAGTAAATTACATTGAGCAGTTCTTC
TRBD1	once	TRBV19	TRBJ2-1	CASSGRDRGLSYNEQFF	TGTGCCAGTAGTGGGCGGGACAGGGGGCTCTCCTACAATGAGCAGTTCTTC
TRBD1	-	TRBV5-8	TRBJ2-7	CASSYKDRDLILQYF	TGTGCCAGCAGCTACAAAGACAGGGACCTTATCTTACAGTACTTC
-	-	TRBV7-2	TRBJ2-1	CASSYLAGTGASEQFF	TGTGCCAGCAGCTACCTCGCCGGGACTGGGGCGAGTGAGCAGTTCTTC
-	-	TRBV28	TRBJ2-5	CASSPHRGGGQETQYF	TGTGCCAGCAGCCCCCACAGGGGAGGAGGACAAGAGACCCAGTACTTC
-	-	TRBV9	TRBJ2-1	CASSVGTLSYNEQFF	TGTGCCAGCAGCGTCGGGACTCTCAGTTACAATGAGCAGTTCTTC
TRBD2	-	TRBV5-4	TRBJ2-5	CASSVPELAGVETQYF	TGTGCCAGCAGCGTTCCCGAACTAGCGGGAGTGGAGACCCAGTACTTC
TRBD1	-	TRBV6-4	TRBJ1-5	CASSDASPPLGQATHQPQHF	TGTGCCAGCAGTGACGCGTCGCCGCCCCTCGGACAGGCCACTCATCAGCCCCAGCATTTT
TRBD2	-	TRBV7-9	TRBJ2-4	CASSLGLAGGPKFF	TGTGCCAGCAGCTTAGGGCTAGCGGGAGGGCCCAAGTTCTTC